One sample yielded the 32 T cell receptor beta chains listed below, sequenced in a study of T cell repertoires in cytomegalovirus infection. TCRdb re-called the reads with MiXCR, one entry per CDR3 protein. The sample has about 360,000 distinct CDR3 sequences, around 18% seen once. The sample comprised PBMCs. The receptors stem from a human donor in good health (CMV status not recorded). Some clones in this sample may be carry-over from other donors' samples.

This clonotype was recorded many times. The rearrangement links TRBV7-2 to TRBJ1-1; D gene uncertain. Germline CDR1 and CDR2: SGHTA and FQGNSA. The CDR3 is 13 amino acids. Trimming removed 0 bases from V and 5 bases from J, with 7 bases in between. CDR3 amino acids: CASSLAGRTEAFF. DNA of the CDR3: TGTGCCAGCAGCTTAGCAGGGAGGACTGAAGCTTTCTTT.

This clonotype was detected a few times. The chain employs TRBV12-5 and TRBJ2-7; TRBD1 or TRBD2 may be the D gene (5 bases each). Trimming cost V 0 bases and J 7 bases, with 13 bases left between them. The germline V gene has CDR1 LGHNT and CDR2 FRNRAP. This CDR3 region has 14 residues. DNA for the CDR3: TGTGCTAGTGGTTTGGTAGAGGGGTTCGGGGAGCAGTACTTC. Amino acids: CASGLVEGFGEQYF.

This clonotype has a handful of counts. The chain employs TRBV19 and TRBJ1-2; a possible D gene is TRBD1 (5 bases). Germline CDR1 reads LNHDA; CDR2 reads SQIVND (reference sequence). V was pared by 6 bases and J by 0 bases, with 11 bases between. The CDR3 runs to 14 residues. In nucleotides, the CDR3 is TGTGCCAGTAGCAATCCAGGGTCTAACTATGGCTACACCTTC. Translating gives CASSNPGSNYGYTF.

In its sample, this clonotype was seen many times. As DNA, the CDR3 is TGTGCCAGCAGTGAACTTGGACAGGGGGTTTCGTCCGGCTACACCTTC. Encoded protein: CASSELGQGVSSGYTF. V and J are TRBV6-1 and TRBJ1-2; 10 bases are shared with TRBD1. Germline loops: CDR1 MNHNS, CDR2 SASEGT. The V and J ends lost 2 bases and 8 bases, in that order; junction bases with no gene match: 11. The CDR3 loop spans 16 amino acids.

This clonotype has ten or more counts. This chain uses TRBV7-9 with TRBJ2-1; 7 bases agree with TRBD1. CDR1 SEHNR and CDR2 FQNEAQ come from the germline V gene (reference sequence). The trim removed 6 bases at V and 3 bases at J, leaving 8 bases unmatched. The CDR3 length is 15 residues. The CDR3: CASRPPRDSYNEQFF. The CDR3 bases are TGTGCCAGCAGACCACCTCGGGACAGCTACAATGAGCAGTTCTTC.

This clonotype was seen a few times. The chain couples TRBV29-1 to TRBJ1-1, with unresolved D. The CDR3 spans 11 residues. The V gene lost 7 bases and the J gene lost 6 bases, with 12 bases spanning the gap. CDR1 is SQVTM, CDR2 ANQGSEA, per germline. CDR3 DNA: TGCAGCGGGAGGGATGTCTCTGAAGCTTTCTTT. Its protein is CSGRDVSEAFF.

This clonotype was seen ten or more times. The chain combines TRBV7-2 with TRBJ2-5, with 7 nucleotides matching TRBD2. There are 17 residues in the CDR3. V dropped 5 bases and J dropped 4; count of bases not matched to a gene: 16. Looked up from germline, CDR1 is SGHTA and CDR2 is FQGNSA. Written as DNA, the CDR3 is TGTGCCAGCAGCCAAATCGGAGGCGGGGGTACAGGAGAGACCCAGTACTTC. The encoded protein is CASSQIGGGGTGETQYF.

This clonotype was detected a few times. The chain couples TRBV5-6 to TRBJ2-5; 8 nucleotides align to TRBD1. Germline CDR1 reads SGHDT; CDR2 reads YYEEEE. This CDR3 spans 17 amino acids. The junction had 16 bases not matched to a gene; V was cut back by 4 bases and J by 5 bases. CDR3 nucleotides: TGTGCCAGCAGCCCGATGGGACAGGAGGATATAGGCGAGACCCAGTACTTC. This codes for CASSPMGQEDIGETQYF.

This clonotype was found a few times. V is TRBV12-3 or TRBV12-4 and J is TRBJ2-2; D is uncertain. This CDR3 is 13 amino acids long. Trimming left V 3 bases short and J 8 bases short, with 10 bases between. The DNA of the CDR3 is TGTGCCAGCAGTTTTGCCCCGACTGGGGAGCTGTTTTTT. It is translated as CASSFAPTGELFF.

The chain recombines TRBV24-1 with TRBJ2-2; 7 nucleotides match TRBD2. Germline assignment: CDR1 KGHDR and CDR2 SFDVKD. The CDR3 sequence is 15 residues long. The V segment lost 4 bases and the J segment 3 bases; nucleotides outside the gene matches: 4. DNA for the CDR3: TGTGCCACCAGTGAGGGAGGGCCTTACACCGGGGAGCTGTTTTTT. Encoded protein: CATSEGGPYTGELFF.

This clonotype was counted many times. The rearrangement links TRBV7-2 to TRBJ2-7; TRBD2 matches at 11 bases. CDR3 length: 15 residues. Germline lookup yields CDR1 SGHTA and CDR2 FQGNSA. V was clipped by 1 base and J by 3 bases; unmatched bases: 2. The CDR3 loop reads CASSLGGTSGYEQYF. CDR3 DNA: TGTGCCAGCAGCTTAGGCGGGACTAGCGGCTACGAGCAGTACTTC.

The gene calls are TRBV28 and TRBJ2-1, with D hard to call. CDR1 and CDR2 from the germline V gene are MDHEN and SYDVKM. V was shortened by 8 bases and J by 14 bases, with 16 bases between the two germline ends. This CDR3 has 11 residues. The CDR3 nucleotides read TGTGCCAGCTCCACCTTAACGAGCAAGTTCTTC. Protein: CASSTLTSKFF.

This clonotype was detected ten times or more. CDR3 DNA: TGTGCCAGCAGTTACTCGGCGTGGCTAGGAGAAAAACTGTTTTTT. Its protein is CASSYSAWLGEKLFF. The genes are TRBV6-5 and TRBJ1-4, with no clear D. Trimming cost V 0 bases and J 8 bases, with 13 bases left between them. The germline gives CDR1 MNHEY, CDR2 SVGAGI. CDR3 size: 15 residues.

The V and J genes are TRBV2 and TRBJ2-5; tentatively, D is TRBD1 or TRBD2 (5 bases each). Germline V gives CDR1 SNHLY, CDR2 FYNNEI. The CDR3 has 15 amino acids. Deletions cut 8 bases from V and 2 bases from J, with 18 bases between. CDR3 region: CASHEAWDGQETQYF. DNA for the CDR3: TGTGCCAGCCACGAGGCTTGGGACGGACAAGAGACCCAGTACTTC.

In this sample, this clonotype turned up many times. As DNA, the CDR3 is TGTGCCAGCAGCTTACGGACGGGAGTGGGCTTTTCACCCCTCCACTTT. Its translation: CASSLRTGVGFSPLHF. The V call is TRBV7-8, the J call TRBJ1-6; D is unclear. CDR3 length equals 16 residues. The V gene's germline CDR1 is SGHVS and CDR2 FQNEAQ. V lost 2 bases, J lost 9 bases, and 17 bases lay in between. Using reference TRBV7-8 and TRBJ1-6 for the parts outside the CDR3, the full variable domain is GAGVSQSPRYKVAKRGQDVALRCDPISGHVSLFWYQQALGQGPEFLTYFQNEAQLDKSGLPSDRFFAERPEGSVSTLKIQRTQQEDSAVYLCASSLRTGVGFSPLHFGNGTRLTVT.

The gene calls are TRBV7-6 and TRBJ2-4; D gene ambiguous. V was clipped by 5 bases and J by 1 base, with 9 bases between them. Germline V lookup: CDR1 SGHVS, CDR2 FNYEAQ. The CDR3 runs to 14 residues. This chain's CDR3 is CASSETPAKNIQYF. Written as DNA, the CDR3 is TGTGCCAGCAGCGAGACGCCTGCCAAAAACATTCAGTACTTC.

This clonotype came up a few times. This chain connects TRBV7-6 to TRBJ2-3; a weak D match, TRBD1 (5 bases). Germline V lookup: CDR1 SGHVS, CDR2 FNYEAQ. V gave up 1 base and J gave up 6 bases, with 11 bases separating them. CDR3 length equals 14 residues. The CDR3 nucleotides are TGTGCCAGCAGCTTAGAGGGGTTTACGGATACGCAGTATTTT. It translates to CASSLEGFTDTQYF.

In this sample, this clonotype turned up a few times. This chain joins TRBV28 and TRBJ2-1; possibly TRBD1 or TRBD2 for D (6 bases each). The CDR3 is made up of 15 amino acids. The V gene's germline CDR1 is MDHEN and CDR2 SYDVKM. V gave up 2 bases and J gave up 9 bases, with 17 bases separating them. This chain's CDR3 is CASSLGIQWGAEQFF. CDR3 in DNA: TGTGCCAGCAGTTTAGGGATCCAATGGGGGGCTGAGCAGTTCTTC.

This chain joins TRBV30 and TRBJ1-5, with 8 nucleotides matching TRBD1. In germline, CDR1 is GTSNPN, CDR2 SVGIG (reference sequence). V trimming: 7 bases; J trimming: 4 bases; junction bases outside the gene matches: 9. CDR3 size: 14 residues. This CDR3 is CAYTPGQANQPQHF. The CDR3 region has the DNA TGTGCCTACACTCCGGGACAGGCTAATCAGCCCCAGCATTTT.

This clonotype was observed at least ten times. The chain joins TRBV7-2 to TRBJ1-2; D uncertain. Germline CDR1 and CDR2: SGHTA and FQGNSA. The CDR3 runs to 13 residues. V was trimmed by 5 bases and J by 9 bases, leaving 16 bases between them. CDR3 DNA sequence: TGTGCCAGCAGCCCAGAGGAGGTCAGCAGCTACACCTTC. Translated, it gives CASSPEEVSSYTF. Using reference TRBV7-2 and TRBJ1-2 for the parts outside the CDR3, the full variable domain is GAGVSQSPSNKVTEKGKDVELRCDPISGHTALYWYRQSLGQGLEFLIYFQGNSAPDKSGLPSDRFSAERTGGSVSTLTIQRTQQEDSAVYLCASSPEEVSSYTFGSGTRLTVV.

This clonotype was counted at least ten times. DNA of the CDR3: TGTGCCAGCAGCTTAGCGGGACTAGCCACTGCTTCATCCTACGAGCAGTACTTC. Amino acids: CASSLAGLATASSYEQYF. The chain couples TRBV7-2 to TRBJ2-7, with 9 bases fitting TRBD2. Looked up from germline, CDR1 is SGHTA and CDR2 is FQGNSA. The CDR3 length is 18 residues. After removal of 0 bases from V and 1 base from J, the junction contained 10 bases not matched to a gene. The full variable domain, rest sourced from reference TRBV7-2 and TRBJ2-7, is GAGVSQSPSNKVTEKGKDVELRCDPISGHTALYWYRQSLGQGLEFLIYFQGNSAPDKSGLPSDRFSAERTGGSVSTLTIQRTQQEDSAVYLCASSLAGLATASSYEQYFGPGTRLTVT.

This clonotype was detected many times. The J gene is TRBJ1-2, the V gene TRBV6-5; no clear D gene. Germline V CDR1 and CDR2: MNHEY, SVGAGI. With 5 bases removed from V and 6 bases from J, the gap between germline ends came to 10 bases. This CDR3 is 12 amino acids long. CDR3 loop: CASSKPEHGYTF. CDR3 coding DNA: TGTGCCAGCAGTAAACCGGAGCATGGCTACACCTTC.

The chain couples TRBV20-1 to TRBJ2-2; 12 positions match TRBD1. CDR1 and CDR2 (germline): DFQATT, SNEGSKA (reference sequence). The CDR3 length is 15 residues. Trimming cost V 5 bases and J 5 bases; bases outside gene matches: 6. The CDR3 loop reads CSAGTGGRGTGELFF. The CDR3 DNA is TGCAGTGCTGGGACAGGGGGCCGAGGGACCGGGGAGCTGTTTTTT.

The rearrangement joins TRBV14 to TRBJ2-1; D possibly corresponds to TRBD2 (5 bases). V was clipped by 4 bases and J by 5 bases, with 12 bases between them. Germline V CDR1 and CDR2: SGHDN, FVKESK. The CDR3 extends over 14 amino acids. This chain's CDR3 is CASSRRGSDNEQFF. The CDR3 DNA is TGTGCCAGCAGCCGCCGCGGGTCCGACAATGAGCAGTTCTTC.

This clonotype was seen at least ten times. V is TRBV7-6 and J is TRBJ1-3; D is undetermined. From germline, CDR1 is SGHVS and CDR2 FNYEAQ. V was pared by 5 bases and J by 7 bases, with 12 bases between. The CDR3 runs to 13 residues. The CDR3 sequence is CASSPPNRNTIYF. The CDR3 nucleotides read TGTGCCAGCAGCCCCCCGAATCGGAACACCATATATTTT.

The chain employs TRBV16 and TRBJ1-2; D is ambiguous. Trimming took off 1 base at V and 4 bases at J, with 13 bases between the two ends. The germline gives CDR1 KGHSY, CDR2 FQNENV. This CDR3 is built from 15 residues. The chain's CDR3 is CASSQWSALGYGYTF. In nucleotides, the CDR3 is TGTGCCAGCAGCCAATGGTCAGCACTAGGCTATGGCTACACCTTC.

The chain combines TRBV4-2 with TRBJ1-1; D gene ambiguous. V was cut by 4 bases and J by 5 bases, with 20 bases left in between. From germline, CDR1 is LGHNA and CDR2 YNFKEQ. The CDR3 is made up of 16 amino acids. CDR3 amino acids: CASSLEAFPQRTEAFF. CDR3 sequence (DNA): TGTGCCAGCAGCCTCGAGGCATTCCCACAGAGAACTGAAGCTTTCTTT.

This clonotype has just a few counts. The CDR3, as DNA: TGTGCCAGGGGAATAGATACGCAGTATTTT. Protein sequence: CARGIDTQYF. The chain employs TRBV19 and TRBJ2-3, with D hard to call. The CDR3 contains 10 residues. Looked up from germline, CDR1 is LNHDA and CDR2 is SQIVND (reference sequence). Trimming cost V 9 bases and J 5 bases, with 6 bases left between them.

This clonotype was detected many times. CDR3: CASSHGQSTNEKLFF. Written as DNA, the CDR3 is TGTGCCAGCAGTCACGGACAGAGCACTAATGAAAAACTGTTTTTT. The J gene is TRBJ1-4, the V gene TRBV12-3 or TRBV12-4; D is perhaps TRBD1 (6 bases). Trimming removed 5 bases from V and 2 bases from J, with 12 bases in between. The CDR3 has 15 amino acids.

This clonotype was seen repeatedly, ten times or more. This chain's CDR3 is CASSTRLAGATDTQYF. In DNA form, the CDR3 reads TGTGCCAGCAGCACGAGACTAGCGGGGGCCACAGATACGCAGTATTTT. The chain has TRBV7-2 and TRBJ2-3; 12 bases are a match to TRBD2. The CDR3 has 16 residues. The junction had 5 bases not matched to a gene; V was cut back by 5 bases and J by 2 bases. The germline V gene has CDR1 SGHTA and CDR2 FQGNSA.

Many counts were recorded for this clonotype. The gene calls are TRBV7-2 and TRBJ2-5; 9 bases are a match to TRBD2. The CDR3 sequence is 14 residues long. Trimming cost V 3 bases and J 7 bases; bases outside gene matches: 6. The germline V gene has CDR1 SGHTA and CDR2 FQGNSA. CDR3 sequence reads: CASSFSGRVVTQYF. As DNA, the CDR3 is TGTGCCAGCAGCTTTAGCGGGAGAGTGGTGACCCAGTACTTC.

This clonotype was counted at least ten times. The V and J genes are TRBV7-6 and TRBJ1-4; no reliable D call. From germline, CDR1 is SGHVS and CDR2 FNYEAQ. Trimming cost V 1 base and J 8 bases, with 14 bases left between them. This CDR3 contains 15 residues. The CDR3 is CASSLVEGSREKLFF. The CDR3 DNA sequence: TGTGCCAGCAGCTTAGTGGAGGGTAGTAGGGAAAAACTGTTTTTT. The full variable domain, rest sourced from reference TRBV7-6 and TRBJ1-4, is GAGVSQSPRYKVTKRGQDVALRCDPISGHVSLYWYRQALGQGPEFLTYFNYEAQQDKSGLPNDRFSAERPEGSISTLTIQRTEQRDSAMYRCASSLVEGSREKLFFGSGTQLSVL.